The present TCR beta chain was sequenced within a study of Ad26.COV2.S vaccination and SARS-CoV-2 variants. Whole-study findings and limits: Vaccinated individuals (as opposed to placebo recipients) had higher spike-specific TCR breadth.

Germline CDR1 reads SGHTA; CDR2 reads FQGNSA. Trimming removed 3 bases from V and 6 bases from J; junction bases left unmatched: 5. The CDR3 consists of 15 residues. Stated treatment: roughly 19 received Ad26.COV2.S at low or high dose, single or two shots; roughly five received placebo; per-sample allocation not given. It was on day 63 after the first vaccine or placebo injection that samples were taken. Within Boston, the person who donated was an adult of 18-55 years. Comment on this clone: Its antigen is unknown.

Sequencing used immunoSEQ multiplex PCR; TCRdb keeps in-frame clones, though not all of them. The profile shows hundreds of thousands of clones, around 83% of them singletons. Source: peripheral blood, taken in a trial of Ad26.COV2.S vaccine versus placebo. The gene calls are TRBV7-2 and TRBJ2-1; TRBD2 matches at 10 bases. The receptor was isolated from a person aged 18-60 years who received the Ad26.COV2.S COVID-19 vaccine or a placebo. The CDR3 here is CASSFELAGVNEQFF. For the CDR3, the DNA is TGTGCCAGCAGCTTTGAGCTAGCGGGGGTCAATGAGCAGTTCTTC.